This T cell receptor (beta chain) was sequenced for a study of blood T cell repertoires in COVID-19. Across the whole study: COVID-19 samples collected from the United States, Italy and Spain covered acute and convalescent phases.

The V and J ends lost 8 bases and 1 base respectively, with 6 bases between them. Germline CDR1 MNHEY, CDR2 SMNVEV (reference sequence). The CDR3 totals 12 residues. While infection was still active, Seattle patients were enrolled and then followed longitudinally. This clone was found once. Methods used by the authors: Amplified reference gene primers provided the basis for estimating nucleated cell counts. This table comes from immunoSEQ multiplex PCR, and its TCRdb copy is limited to in-frame clones, with some not included. The V and J calls and clone size were taken over from that table, and D and trimming were inferred from the DNA. The table records approximately 140,000 clones, roughly 84% of them present only once.

The clonotype was recovered from a man aged 30 to 45 with COVID-19, enrolled during active disease. The specimen was peripheral blood. The J gene is TRBJ1-3, the V gene TRBV27; no clear D gene. The CDR3 loop reads CASPSSGNTIYF. The CDR3 DNA follows: TGTGCCAGCCCGAGTTCTGGAAACACCATATATTTT.